The entry that follows covers one T cell receptor (beta chain) sequence. Antigen: not known. The authors reverse transcribed all of the isolated RNA, so sequencing captured expressed TCRB transcripts. Around 3.57 million reads was the average for naive, central memory and regulatory T cell samples. TCRdb keeps only in-frame clones here, not all; method: immunoSEQ multiplex PCR. Seen here are 120,000 or so clones, about 18% observed once, and the top ten hold 2% to 3%. CDR3 length equals 15 residues. Germline V gene sequence: CDR1 GTSNPN, CDR2 SVGIG (reference sequence). Trimming removed 0 bases from V and 0 bases from J, with 9 bases in between. The data are from a study of beta chain features in type 1 diabetes. Whole-study findings and limits: Moderate yet significant TCRB CDR3 shortening was seen in Type 1 diabetes patients in all four CD4+ subsets. It was among patients, rather than healthy donors, that naive, central memory and Treg TCRB repertoires appeared more similar. Lower insertion and higher deletion counts appeared at VDJ junctions in type 1 diabetes patients.

Sequencing used central memory CD4+ T cells from blood. The sequence came from a man in his late teens or twenties with type 1 diabetes. V and J are TRBV30 and TRBJ1-5; no firm D call. CDR3 sequence reads: CAWSVRVNSNQPQHF. CDR3 coding DNA: TGTGCCTGGAGTGTAAGGGTGAATAGCAATCAGCCCCAGCATTTT.